This TCR beta chain appears in the sequencing data of a study of blood T cell repertoires in COVID-19. The data were produced by immunoSEQ multiplex PCR, yet TCRdb's version contains in-frame clones alone and is incomplete. The sample has about 280,000 clones, approximately 86% seen once. The Seattle site enrolled patients during active infection and followed them longitudinally. Germline-derived CDR1 and CDR2 are KGHSH and LQKENI. The CDR3 contains 12 residues. Trimming shortened V by 0 bases and J by 10 bases, and 9 bases separated the two germline ends. The rearrangement uses TRBV18 and TRBJ1-2; D is possibly TRBD1 (6 bases). The sample taken for sequencing was peripheral blood. This receptor was taken from a woman aged 70-85 years with COVID-19, enrolled during active disease. Here the CDR3 DNA reads TGTGCCAGCTCACCACCTCGGGACAACTACACCTTC. It codes for CASSPPRDNYTF.